This entry describes one T cell receptor beta chain. The antigen remains unidentified. This sample stems from a study of T-cell reconstitution after alpha-beta-depleted transplantation in children. Study outcomes and limitations: By about two months after transplant, alpha-beta T cells reportedly arose from several hundred graft clones that had expanded.

The TCRbeta library incorporated unique molecular identifiers. MiXCR, applied by TCRdb to the PCR reads, yields one record per CDR3 protein. Of fewer than 750,000 distinct CDR3 sequences listed, approximately 30% were seen once; the top ten hold about 35%. Deletions cut 3 bases from V and 2 bases from J, with 14 bases between. This CDR3 spans 17 amino acids. In germline, CDR1 is MDHEN, CDR2 SYDVKM. The receptor's source is a boy younger than two with Wiskott-Aldrich syndrome, due to receive a stem cell transplant. Material: PBMCs, obtained before TCRalphabeta/CD19-depleted stem cell transplant. The chain is built from TRBV28 and TRBJ2-6, with D hard to call. The chain's CDR3 is CASSFALRAAGANVLTF. CDR3 bases: TGTGCCAGCAGTTTCGCCCTACGGGCTGCTGGGGCCAACGTCCTGACTTTC.